One sample yielded the 32 T cell receptor beta chains listed below, sequenced in a study of blood T cell repertoires in COVID-19 (dated by TCRdb to about 2020). Libraries came from the immunoSEQ multiplex PCR assay. TCRdb holds this immuneACCESS table with in-frame rearrangements only. Some clones are missing; in checked studies, unresolved V genes explain under half, and the rest has no known cause. The table for this sample lists about 280,000 clones; roughly four fifths of them were counted only once. About 5% of the sample comes from the top ten. The sample taken for sequencing was PBMCs or T cells enriched from blood (not recorded which). Receptors originate from a man in his forties who had been exposed to COVID-19.

The chain is built from TRBV12-3 or TRBV12-4 and TRBJ2-3; D remains ambiguous. This CDR3 comprises 12 residues. Between the trimmed V and J ends, which lost 6 bases and 7 bases, there was a span of 11 bases. CDR3 sequence: CASSSFSNTQYF. DNA for the CDR3: TGTGCCAGCAGCTCGTTCAGTAATACGCAGTATTTT.

The chain has TRBV7-9 and TRBJ1-5; no reliable D call. Germline V gives CDR1 SEHNR, CDR2 FQNEAQ (reference sequence). The CDR3 totals 13 residues. Trimming stripped 5 bases from V and 5 bases from J, with 10 bases between. The CDR3 protein is CASSRWEDQPQHF. For the CDR3, the DNA is TGTGCCAGCAGCCGGTGGGAGGATCAGCCCCAGCATTTT.

The CDR3 here is CAISGLNYEQYF. CDR3 DNA: TGTGCCATCAGTGGACTGAACTACGAGCAGTACTTC. J is TRBJ2-7 and V is TRBV10-3, with D uncertain. This CDR3 has 12 residues. Trimming removed 4 bases at V and 3 bases at J, with 7 bases between. Germline V gene data show CDR1 as ENHRY and CDR2 as SYGVKD.

This clone was seen only once. This sequence joins TRBV15 and TRBJ1-5; tentative D call: TRBD1 (5 bases). This CDR3 spans 18 amino acids. The V end was cut by 0 bases, the J end by 2 bases, with 17 bases between. Germline V gives CDR1 LNHNV, CDR2 YYDKDF (reference sequence). In nucleotides, the CDR3 is TGTGCCACCAGCAGAGATTTACCAGGGTCTACTGGCAATCAGCCCCAGCATTTT. Translating it yields CATSRDLPGSTGNQPQHF.

The chain employs TRBV7-8 and TRBJ1-5; 7 bases fit TRBD1. Germline V gene sequence: CDR1 SGHVS, CDR2 FQNEAQ. V was pared by 6 bases and J by 5 bases, with 22 bases of the junction left unmatched. The CDR3 covers 19 residues. The CDR3 DNA reads as TGTGCCAGCAGAAAGGGGGCGCGGAGGTTCAAAAGAGAAGATCAGCCCCAGCATTTT. As protein: CASRKGARRFKREDQPQHF.

In regard to this clone: One junction end does not reproduce the germline sequence, and a read error may be involved. The V gene is TRBV7-7, the J gene TRBJ1-4; D not resolved. There are 13 residues in the CDR3. The germline V gene has CDR1 SSHAT and CDR2 FNYEAQ (reference sequence). Here the CDR3 DNA reads TGTGCTAGCAGCTTGGCGGTAAATGAAAAACTGTTTTTT. Translated, it gives CASSLAVNEKLFF.

This clone appeared a few times. The chain employs TRBV19 and TRBJ2-1; maybe TRBD1 (6 bases). The V gene lost 4 bases and the J gene lost 4 bases, with 14 bases spanning the gap. This CDR3 contains 15 residues. Germline V gene sequence: CDR1 LNHDA, CDR2 SQIVND (reference sequence). CDR3 in DNA: TGTGCCAGTAGTAGTCGGGACATCAAATACAATGAGCAGTTCTTC. Translating it yields CASSSRDIKYNEQFF.

The J gene is TRBJ2-5, the V gene TRBV5-1, with TRBD1 identical over 8 bases. The germline gives CDR1 SGHRS, CDR2 YFSETQ. Germline trimming cut 0 bases from V and 2 bases from J; bases unmatched to any gene: 3. The length of the CDR3 is 15 residues. The CDR3 loop is CASSLGQGRQETQYF. The DNA for the CDR3 is TGCGCCAGCAGCTTGGGACAGGGGCGTCAAGAGACCCAGTACTTC. The full variable domain, its missing parts supplied by reference TRBV5-1 and TRBJ2-5, is KAGVTQTPRYLIKTRGQQVTLSCSPISGHRSVSWYQQTPGQGLQFLFEYFSETQRNKGNFPGRFSGRQFSNSRSEMNVSTLELGDSALYLCASSLGQGRQETQYFGPGTRLLVL.

The chain uses TRBV7-9 and TRBJ2-3; the D gene is possibly TRBD1 (5 bases). The CDR3 has 14 amino acids. CDR1 and CDR2 (germline): SEHNR, FQNEAQ (reference sequence). Trimming stripped 5 bases from V and 2 bases from J, with 11 bases between. The CDR3 loop reads CASSPSDNTDTQYF. CDR3 bases: TGTGCCAGCAGCCCCTCGGACAACACAGATACGCAGTATTTT.

This chain connects TRBV7-2 to TRBJ2-1; 8 bases are shared with TRBD2. With 3 bases clipped from V and 2 bases from J, the junction kept 3 bases outside the gene matches. The germline V gene has CDR1 SGHTA and CDR2 FQGNSA. The CDR3 runs to 15 residues. CDR3 in amino acids: CASSLGGLAYNEQFF. The DNA for the CDR3 is TGTGCCAGCAGCTTGGGGGGACTAGCCTACAATGAGCAGTTCTTC.

The chain is built from TRBV29-1 and TRBJ1-6, with unresolved D. Germline assignment: CDR1 SQVTM and CDR2 ANQGSEA. V gave up 4 bases and J gave up 10 bases, with 14 bases separating them. The CDR3 totals 13 residues. CDR3 bases: TGCAGCGTTGCGTACGATGGTCGGTCACCCCTCCACTTT. Its protein is CSVAYDGRSPLHF.

This clone appeared a single time. This chain links TRBV30 with TRBJ1-1; the D is unclear. The ends were cut back, 2 bases at V and 3 bases at J, with 7 bases in the middle. CDR1 is GTSNPN, CDR2 SVGIG, per germline (reference sequence). The CDR3 runs to 12 residues. This chain's CDR3 is CAWSSVDTEAFF. The CDR3 bases are TGTGCCTGGAGTTCGGTGGACACTGAAGCTTTCTTT.

The chain links TRBV5-6 to TRBJ2-7; 11 bases are shared with TRBD2. CDR1 SGHDT and CDR2 YYEEEE come from the germline V gene. The CDR3 is made up of 15 amino acids. V shed 0 bases, J shed 12 bases, and the junction held 11 bases outside the gene matches. CDR3 DNA: TGTGCCAGCAGCTTGGGCGGGGCTAGCGGGAGGACCCGGTACTTC. Translating it yields CASSLGGASGRTRYF.

V usage is TRBV27 and J usage is TRBJ1-2, with D tentatively TRBD1 (5 bases). Germline CDR1 and CDR2: MNHEY and SMNVEV (reference sequence). This CDR3 spans 12 amino acids. Deletions cut 8 bases from V and 3 bases from J, with 10 bases between. The CDR3 reads CASAKGYYGYTF. CDR3 DNA sequence: TGTGCCAGCGCTAAGGGGTACTATGGCTACACCTTC.

The chain carries TRBV10-3 and TRBJ2-2; 7 nucleotides line up with TRBD2. The germline CDR1 and CDR2 sequences are ENHRY and SYGVKD. After removal of 4 bases from V and 3 bases from J, the junction contained 8 bases not matched to a gene. The CDR3 sequence is 16 residues long. The CDR3 sequence: CAISGSGTGYTGELFF. Written as DNA, the CDR3 is TGTGCCATCAGTGGGAGCGGGACGGGGTACACCGGGGAGCTGTTTTTT.

The J gene is TRBJ2-3, the V gene TRBV10-2; perhaps TRBD2 as D (5 bases). The CDR3 covers 13 residues. Trimming took off 3 bases at V and 2 bases at J, with 6 bases between the two ends. Germline loops: CDR1 WSHSY, CDR2 SAAADI. The CDR3 spells CASSEAATDTQYF. DNA for the CDR3: TGCGCCAGCAGTGAAGCGGCCACAGATACGCAGTATTTT.

This rearrangement joins TRBV12-3 or TRBV12-4 to TRBJ1-5, with 7 bases lining up with TRBD1. Unmatched junction bases numbered 2, after V lost 5 bases and J lost 4 bases. The CDR3 sequence is 13 residues long. CDR3 sequence: CASSMTGNQPQHF. CDR3 nucleotide sequence: TGTGCCAGCAGTATGACAGGGAATCAGCCCCAGCATTTT.

This chain uses TRBV24-1 with TRBJ2-2; TRBD2 aligns across 7 bases. With V trimmed by 3 bases and J by 7 bases, 4 bases remained unmatched. The CDR3 length is 14 residues. From germline, CDR1 is KGHDR and CDR2 SFDVKD. CDR3 in amino acids: CATSDPRTSGELFF. The CDR3 DNA is TGTGCCACCAGTGATCCCAGGACTAGCGGGGAGCTGTTTTTT.

The J gene is TRBJ1-1, the V gene TRBV6-5; D is perhaps TRBD1 (5 bases). The V gene's germline CDR1 is MNHEY and CDR2 SVGAGI. Between the trimmed V and J ends, which lost 6 bases and 7 bases, there was a span of 15 bases. The CDR3 has 13 residues. The CDR3 loop is CASRGTALGEAFF. In nucleotides, the CDR3 is TGTGCCAGCAGAGGGACTGCCTTGGGTGAAGCTTTCTTT.

The genes are TRBV7-3 and TRBJ1-6, with a possible D match to TRBD1 (6 bases). The CDR3 is 14 amino acids. Germline CDR1 and CDR2: SGHTA and FQGTGA. The germline V and J ends were trimmed by 2 bases and 10 bases, with 12 bases remaining between them. The CDR3 DNA is TGTGCCAGCAGCTTAGGGGGCAGGACCTCACCCCTCCACTTT. As protein: CASSLGGRTSPLHF.

The table lists this clone with a count of one. This chain uses TRBV5-6 with TRBJ1-2, with D hard to call. The CDR3 spans 14 residues. Germline V gene lookup returns CDR1 SGHDT and CDR2 YYEEEE. The V end lost 6 bases, the J end lost 3 bases, and 15 bases lay between the germline ends. As DNA, the CDR3 is TGTGCCAGCAATGGGAGAGCCCCCTACTATGGCTACACCTTC. Amino acids: CASNGRAPYYGYTF.

A remark on this clone: Other DNA sequences from this sample encode an identical CDR3 as well. The chain employs TRBV5-1 and TRBJ1-1, with D unresolved. From germline, CDR1 is SGHRS and CDR2 YFSETQ. The V gene lost 0 bases and the J gene lost 0 bases, with 9 bases spanning the gap. This CDR3 is 15 amino acids long. In DNA form, the CDR3 reads TGCGCCAGCAGCTTGGGTGCTAGCGTGAACACTGAAGCTTTCTTT. This sequence encodes CASSLGASVNTEAFF. The entire variable domain, with the rest obtained from reference TRBV5-1 and TRBJ1-1, is as follows: KAGVTQTPRYLIKTRGQQVTLSCSPISGHRSVSWYQQTPGQGLQFLFEYFSETQRNKGNFPGRFSGRQFSNSRSEMNVSTLELGDSALYLCASSLGASVNTEAFFGQGTRLTVV.

The V gene is TRBV6-1, the J gene TRBJ2-1, with 12 bases aligning to TRBD2. Germline-derived CDR1 and CDR2 are MNHNS and SASEGT. The CDR3 consists of 15 residues. Germline trimming cut 2 bases from V and 7 bases from J; bases unmatched to any gene: 3. The CDR3 loop reads CASSESSGRGNEQFF. In DNA, the CDR3 is TGTGCCAGCAGTGAATCTAGCGGGAGGGGGAATGAGCAGTTCTTC.

By share of the sample, this clone is medium-sized. The rearrangement joins TRBV5-1 to TRBJ1-6; no clear D gene. The CDR3 is made up of 15 amino acids. From germline, CDR1 is SGHRS and CDR2 YFSETQ. The V gene lost 0 bases and the J gene lost 0 bases, with 4 bases spanning the gap. The chain's CDR3 is CASSLAGSYNSPLHF. The CDR3 coding sequence is TGCGCCAGCAGCTTGGCGGGCTCCTATAATTCACCCCTCCACTTT.

V is TRBV27 and J is TRBJ2-3; D may be TRBD2 (6 bases). There are 14 residues in the CDR3. Trimming pared 8 bases from V and 2 bases from J, leaving 14 bases between. The germline V gene has CDR1 MNHEY and CDR2 SMNVEV (reference sequence). The CDR3 loop reads CASVQAGPTDTQYF. The CDR3, as DNA: TGTGCCAGCGTCCAGGCGGGACCCACAGATACGCAGTATTTT.

About this clone itself: The identical CDR3 is also encoded by other nucleotide sequences in the sample. The rearrangement uses TRBV9 and TRBJ2-7, with 8 bases identical to TRBD2. The V segment lost 0 bases and the J segment 4 bases; nucleotides outside the gene matches: 3. Germline V CDR1 and CDR2: SGDLS, YYNGEE. This CDR3 is built from 14 residues. DNA of the CDR3: TGTGCCAGCAGCGTAGCCAGCGGGAGTTACGAGCAGTACTTC. The encoded protein is CASSVASGSYEQYF.

J is TRBJ2-5 and V is TRBV10-3, with D tentatively TRBD2 (6 bases). V lost 3 bases to trimming and J lost 0 bases, with 14 bases between them. Germline V gene data show CDR1 as ENHRY and CDR2 as SYGVKD. This CDR3 is built from 16 residues. This CDR3 is CAISDRGSEYQETQYF. The CDR3 DNA reads as TGTGCCATCAGTGACCGGGGGAGTGAGTACCAAGAGACCCAGTACTTC.

The chain recombines TRBV5-1 with TRBJ1-1; tentatively, D is TRBD1 (5 bases). Trimming shortened V by 5 bases and J by 0 bases, and 23 bases separated the two germline ends. Germline CDR1 SGHRS, CDR2 YFSETQ. This CDR3 spans 18 amino acids. CDR3 residues: CASRPAKTGDPMNTEAFF. Written as DNA, the CDR3 is TGCGCCAGCAGGCCCGCAAAGACGGGGGACCCTATGAACACTGAAGCTTTCTTT. The whole variable domain, remainder taken from reference TRBV5-1 and TRBJ1-1, is KAGVTQTPRYLIKTRGQQVTLSCSPISGHRSVSWYQQTPGQGLQFLFEYFSETQRNKGNFPGRFSGRQFSNSRSEMNVSTLELGDSALYLCASRPAKTGDPMNTEAFFGQGTRLTVV.

On this clone itself: Other DNA sequences from this sample encode an identical CDR3 as well. This sequence joins TRBV15 and TRBJ1-4; TRBD1 agrees at 8 bases. The germline CDR1 and CDR2 sequences are LNHNV and YYDKDF (reference sequence). V was clipped by 5 bases and J by 0 bases; unmatched bases: 5. The CDR3 length is 16 residues. This chain's CDR3 is CATSRGQVATNEKLFF. In DNA form, the CDR3 reads TGTGCCACCAGCCGGGGACAGGTTGCAACTAATGAAAAACTGTTTTTT.

In regard to this clone: At one end the junction does not follow the germline gene, possibly because of a read error. The gene calls are TRBV4-1 and TRBJ2-1; 7 bases map to TRBD2. The germline gives CDR1 MGHRA, CDR2 YSYEKL. The CDR3 loop spans 13 amino acids. The CDR3: CASSQVEKRDWIF. The CDR3 DNA is TGCGCCAGCAGCCAAGTCGAGAAGCGGGATTGGATCTTC.

This clone was observed a few times. J is TRBJ1-1 and V is TRBV19; 7 positions agree with TRBD1. The CDR3 runs to 12 residues. The V gene's germline CDR1 is LNHDA and CDR2 SQIVND (reference sequence). V lost 4 bases, J lost 10 bases, and 6 bases stayed unmatched. As DNA, the CDR3 is TGTGCCAGTAGTAGAAACAGGGGATCAGCTTTCTTT. This encodes CASSRNRGSAFF. The variable domain in full, with the rest retrieved from reference TRBV19 and TRBJ1-1, is DGGITQSPKYLFRKEGQNVTLSCEQNLNHDAMYWYRQDPGQGLRLIYYSQIVNDFQKGDIAEGYSVSREKKESFPLTVTSAQKNPTAFYLCASSRNRGSAFFGQGTRLTVV.

About this clone itself: Other DNA sequences in the sample encode the same CDR3. The chain employs TRBV30 and TRBJ2-5, with TRBD2 as a possible D gene (5 bases). Deletions cut 1 base from V and 5 bases from J, with 8 bases between. Germline V CDR1 and CDR2: GTSNPN, SVGIG (reference sequence). The CDR3 has 12 amino acids. CDR3 region: CAWSGGSETQYF. Written as DNA, the CDR3 is TGTGCCTGGAGTGGTGGGAGTGAGACCCAGTACTTC.